The source of this T cell receptor beta chain is a study of OX40 agonist ivuxolimab in advanced cancers. Study-level background: Averaging roughly 60 years in age, with a range of roughly 23 to 85, the cohort was 65% to 85% male. Study-level results: CD8+ T cells averaged more expanded clones than CD4+.

V lost 7 bases, J lost 0 bases, and 16 bases lay in between. The germline V gene encodes CDR1 MNHEY and CDR2 SMNVEV (reference sequence). The CDR3 totals 15 residues. Method: immunoSEQ multiplex PCR; TCRdb's copy keeps in-frame clones and lacks some. The profile shows tens of thousands of clones, around 90% of them singletons. About this clone itself: Its antigen remains unknown.

The TCR sequence derives from an adult with an advanced solid tumor such as melanoma, head and neck, liver or kidney cancer. V is TRBV27 and J is TRBJ2-7, with a weak D call TRBD2 (6 bases). The sequencing used CD4+ or CD8+ T cells sorted from blood, collected in a trial of the OX40 agonist ivuxolimab. As DNA, the CDR3 is TGTGCCAGCACCTCCGCGGCGGGGCTCTCCTACGAGCAGTACTTC. Its translation: CASTSAAGLSYEQYF.